Presented here are 28 T cell receptor beta chains from one specimen sequenced in a study of blood T cell repertoires in COVID-19. Measured with immunoSEQ multiplex PCR; TCRdb has only the in-frame clones, and not every one. Here the sample spans about 260,000 clones, approximately 84% being singletons. Specimen: peripheral blood. Receptors were obtained from a woman older than 75 with acute or convalescent COVID-19.

Written as DNA, the CDR3 is TGCAGTGCTAGTTTCGGGAGGGGGAACACCGGGGAGCTGTTTTTT. It encodes CSASFGRGNTGELFF. This sequence joins TRBV20-1 and TRBJ2-2, with 8 bases identical to TRBD2. With 3 bases clipped from V and 1 base from J, the junction kept 4 bases outside the gene matches. CDR1 is DFQATT and CDR2 is SNEGSKA in the germline V gene (reference sequence). This CDR3 spans 15 amino acids.

V is TRBV27 and J is TRBJ2-2; TRBD2 matches at 8 bases. The germline V gene has CDR1 MNHEY and CDR2 SMNVEV (reference sequence). V gave up 4 bases and J gave up 7 bases; unmatched junction bases: 14. This CDR3 has 17 residues. CDR3 sequence reads: CASSYLPTGGADGELFF. The CDR3 DNA reads as TGTGCCAGCAGTTATCTCCCGACGGGGGGGGCGGACGGGGAGCTGTTTTTT.

The chain recombines TRBV11-2 with TRBJ2-7; 12 nucleotides match TRBD1. This CDR3 region has 16 residues. Germline V gene lookup returns CDR1 SGHAT and CDR2 FQNNGV. V shed 4 bases, J shed 4 bases, and the junction held 8 bases outside the gene matches. The DNA for the CDR3 is TGTGCCAGCAGCTCCCCGGGACAGGGGGCTCTATACGAGCAGTACTTC. Translating it yields CASSSPGQGALYEQYF.

The V and J genes are TRBV5-8 and TRBJ2-7; 9 nucleotides line up with TRBD1. The trim removed 0 bases at V and 4 bases at J, leaving 5 bases unmatched. The CDR3 extends over 15 amino acids. Per germline, CDR1 SGHTS and CDR2 YDEGEE. The CDR3 spells CASSLAGTGIYEQYF. Written as DNA, the CDR3 is TGTGCCAGCAGCTTGGCCGGGACAGGGATTTACGAGCAGTACTTC.

This rearrangement joins TRBV11-3 to TRBJ2-5; perhaps TRBD2 as D (6 bases). CDR1 is SGHNT, CDR2 YENEEA, per germline. V was shortened by 2 bases and J by 5 bases, with 15 bases between the two germline ends. The CDR3 has 15 residues. CDR3 in amino acids: CASSLRGMGPETQYF. The CDR3 nucleotides read TGTGCCAGCAGCTTACGGGGGATGGGGCCGGAGACCCAGTACTTC.

The chain employs TRBV11-3 and TRBJ2-2; D is unclear. The V and J ends lost 6 bases and 5 bases respectively, with 13 bases between them. The CDR3 length is 14 residues. Germline CDR1 SGHNT, CDR2 YENEEA. The CDR3 DNA follows: TGTGCCAGCAGTTTGTCCCACCGGACCGGGGAGCTGTTTTTT. It specifies CASSLSHRTGELFF. The whole variable domain, remainder taken from reference TRBV11-3 and TRBJ2-2, is EAGVVQSPRYKIIEKKQPVAFWCNPISGHNTLYWYLQNLGQGPELLIRYENEEAVDDSQLPKDRFSAERLKGVDSTLKIQPAELGDSAVYLCASSLSHRTGELFFGEGSRLTVL.

This clone was detected a few times. The chain employs TRBV5-4 and TRBJ2-7; 14 bases map to TRBD2. Trimming took 4 bases from V and 4 from J; bases not matched to a gene: 7. Germline V lookup: CDR1 SGHNT, CDR2 YYREEE (reference sequence). The CDR3 length is 16 residues. CDR3 sequence reads: CASSQGTSGREYEQYF. Written as DNA, the CDR3 is TGTGCCAGCAGCCAAGGGACTAGCGGGAGAGAATACGAGCAGTACTTC. The full variable domain, completed using reference TRBV5-4 and TRBJ2-7, is ETGVTQSPTHLIKTRGQQVTLRCSSQSGHNTVSWYQQALGQGPQFIFQYYREEENGRGNFPPRFSGLQFPNYSSELNVNALELDDSALYLCASSQGTSGREYEQYFGPGTRLTVT.

The J gene is TRBJ2-1, the V gene TRBV19; TRBD1 matches 7 bases. Germline CDR1 is LNHDA and CDR2 is SQIVND (reference sequence). The CDR3 has 14 amino acids. V was clipped by 0 bases and J by 8 bases; unmatched bases: 4. The CDR3 nucleotides read TGTGCCAGTAGTATAGAAGACAGGGTCCATGAGCAGTTCTTC. This gives the protein CASSIEDRVHEQFF. The entire variable domain, with the rest obtained from reference TRBV19 and TRBJ2-1, is as follows: DGGITQSPKYLFRKEGQNVTLSCEQNLNHDAMYWYRQDPGQGLRLIYYSQIVNDFQKGDIAEGYSVSREKKESFPLTVTSAQKNPTAFYLCASSIEDRVHEQFFGPGTRLTVL.

This clone was counted only a few times. This chain uses TRBV4-1 with TRBJ1-2, with D unresolved. V was trimmed by 0 bases and J by 6 bases, leaving 14 bases between them. Germline CDR1 reads MGHRA; CDR2 reads YSYEKL. CDR3 length: 15 residues. CDR3 DNA: TGCGCCAGCAGCCAAGATAAAATACACGTGGATGGCTACACCTTC. This translates into CASSQDKIHVDGYTF.

This clone is a singleton in its sample. The CDR3: CASSQDSGQPNTEAFF. In DNA form, the CDR3 reads TGTGCCAGCAGCCAAGATTCAGGACAACCGAACACTGAAGCTTTCTTT. This chain uses TRBV3-1 (or the pseudogene TRBV3-2) with TRBJ1-1; maybe TRBD1 (5 bases). Germline values: CDR1 LGHDT, CDR2 YNNKEL (reference sequence). Between the trimmed V and J ends, which lost 0 bases and 1 base, there was a span of 12 bases. The CDR3 sequence is 16 residues long.

The V gene is TRBV5-1, the J gene TRBJ2-7; perhaps TRBD1 as D (6 bases). Per the germline V gene, CDR1 is SGHRS and CDR2 is YFSETQ. Trimming shortened V by 6 bases and J by 6 bases, and 16 bases separated the two germline ends. This CDR3 spans 13 amino acids. In nucleotides, the CDR3 is TGCGCCAGCAAGCCCGCAGGGGTTGGCGAGCAGTACTTC. Encoded protein: CASKPAGVGEQYF. Full variable domain (missing parts from reference TRBV5-1 and TRBJ2-7): KAGVTQTPRYLIKTRGQQVTLSCSPISGHRSVSWYQQTPGQGLQFLFEYFSETQRNKGNFPGRFSGRQFSNSRSEMNVSTLELGDSALYLCASKPAGVGEQYFGPGTRLTVT.

The genes are TRBV5-6 and TRBJ2-5; possible D gene TRBD2, 7 bases. V lost 0 bases to trimming and J lost 6 bases, with 15 bases between them. The germline gives CDR1 SGHDT, CDR2 YYEEEE. The CDR3 runs to 15 residues. CDR3 in DNA: TGTGCCAGCAGCTTGGCCGGGGGGCTCGTGAAGACCCAGTACTTC. It translates to CASSLAGGLVKTQYF.

The chain has TRBV5-1 and TRBJ2-1; 8 bases agree with TRBD1. V dropped 2 bases and J dropped 2; count of bases not matched to a gene: 9. This CDR3 contains 17 residues. Germline V gene lookup returns CDR1 SGHRS and CDR2 YFSETQ. DNA for the CDR3: TGCGCCAGCAGCTTATACCTGACAGGGGTTGCCTACAATGAGCAGTTCTTC. Its translation is CASSLYLTGVAYNEQFF.

The chain employs TRBV19 and TRBJ1-2, with TRBD1 identical over 8 bases. The CDR3 runs 16 residues. J gave up 3 bases and V 0 bases, and 6 bases lay outside the gene matches. CDR1 is LNHDA and CDR2 is SQIVND in the germline V gene (reference sequence). CDR3 protein: CASSIDPGQGDYGYTF. The DNA for the CDR3 is TGTGCCAGTAGTATAGATCCCGGACAGGGTGACTATGGCTACACCTTC.

A single count supports this clone. V is TRBV7-3 and J is TRBJ2-1, with 13 bases matching TRBD2. Trimming cost V 2 bases and J 6 bases; bases outside gene matches: 7. This CDR3 region has 17 residues. CDR1 is SGHTA and CDR2 is FQGTGA in the germline V gene. The CDR3 nucleotides read TGTGCCAGCAGCTTAGGTACTAGCGGGGGGGCAGGCAATGAGCAGTTCTTC. Amino acids: CASSLGTSGGAGNEQFF.

The V and J genes are TRBV5-6 and TRBJ2-7, with 11 bases identical to TRBD1. The V gene's germline CDR1 is SGHDT and CDR2 YYEEEE. This CDR3 contains 15 residues. V shed 1 base, J shed 2 bases, and the junction held 2 bases outside the gene matches. CDR3 DNA sequence: TGTGCCAGCAGCTTGAGGGACAGGGGGGCCTACGAGCAGTACTTC. Its translation is CASSLRDRGAYEQYF.

The chain recombines TRBV6-5 with TRBJ1-2; 8 bases line up with TRBD1. Germline V gene data show CDR1 as MNHEY and CDR2 as SVGAGI. The J segment lost 2 bases and the V segment lost 4 bases, leaving 9 bases of the junction unmatched. The CDR3 is made up of 16 amino acids. The CDR3 here is CASSSNDRGVNYGYTF. The CDR3 DNA is TGTGCCAGCAGTTCTAACGACAGGGGAGTCAACTATGGCTACACCTTC.

This clone was seen just once. V is TRBV2 and J is TRBJ2-5, with 12 bases fitting TRBD2. The CDR3 totals 16 residues. Trimming cost V 6 bases and J 1 base; bases outside gene matches: 6. Germline loops: CDR1 SNHLY, CDR2 FYNNEI. The CDR3 region is CASRRLAGDSQETQYF. CDR3 sequence (DNA): TGTGCCAGCAGGAGACTAGCGGGGGACAGCCAAGAGACCCAGTACTTC.

The J gene is TRBJ1-1, the V gene TRBV27; unclear D gene. V was shortened by 10 bases and J by 4 bases, with 13 bases between the two germline ends. This CDR3 region has 12 residues. Germline CDR1 reads MNHEY; CDR2 reads SMNVEV (reference sequence). The chain's CDR3 is CATKGAATEAFF. CDR3 coding DNA: TGTGCCACCAAAGGTGCGGCCACTGAAGCTTTCTTT.

This clone was found a few times. V is TRBV12-5 and J is TRBJ2-2; TRBD2 is a possible D gene (5 bases). This CDR3 has 15 amino acids. Trimming cost V 2 bases and J 3 bases, with 10 bases left between them. Per germline, CDR1 LGHNT and CDR2 FRNRAP. Written as DNA, the CDR3 is TGTGCTAGTGGTTTGTTAGCGAAATACACCGGGGAGCTGTTTTTT. Translation: CASGLLAKYTGELFF.

CDR3 loop: CATQDGGKNSPLHF. CDR3 sequence (DNA): TGCGCCACCCAGGATGGGGGGAAGAATTCACCCCTCCACTTT. The V call is TRBV10-2, the J call TRBJ1-6; TRBD1 might be the D (5 bases). V gave up 10 bases and J gave up 7 bases, with 17 bases separating them. The CDR3 is 14 residues long. Germline lookup yields CDR1 WSHSY and CDR2 SAAADI.

V and J are TRBV19 and TRBJ1-1; TRBD1 might be the D (5 bases). From germline, CDR1 is LNHDA and CDR2 SQIVND (reference sequence). The CDR3 has 15 residues. Deletions cut 3 bases from V and 6 bases from J, with 17 bases between. CDR3 in DNA: TGTGCCAGTAGTATCATTGGGCAGGGAATCTCTGAAGCTTTCTTT. Encoded protein: CASSIIGQGISEAFF.

For this clone: Within the sample, other DNA sequences also encode this same CDR3. The chain employs TRBV18 and TRBJ2-3; tentatively, D is TRBD1 (5 bases). CDR3 length equals 14 residues. The germline V gene has CDR1 KGHSH and CDR2 LQKENI. Trimming took 1 base from V and 3 from J, leaving 8 bases between them. Here the CDR3 DNA reads TGTGCCAGCTCACCACAGGGGTATACAGATACGCAGTATTTT. Its protein is CASSPQGYTDTQYF. The whole variable domain, remainder taken from reference TRBV18 and TRBJ2-3, is NAGVMQNPRHLVRRRGQEARLRCSPMKGHSHVYWYRQLPEEGLKFMVYLQKENIIDESGMPKERFSAEFPKEGPSILRIQQVVRGDSAAYFCASSPQGYTDTQYFGPGTRLTVL.

V gene TRBV18 combines with J gene TRBJ1-1, with 7 bases that match TRBD1. The V segment lost 3 bases and the J segment 4 bases; nucleotides outside the gene matches: 5. In germline, CDR1 is KGHSH, CDR2 LQKENI. This CDR3 has 14 amino acids. CDR3 in DNA: TGTGCCAGCTCACCTCCACAGGGGCCCACTGAAGCTTTCTTT. The encoded protein is CASSPPQGPTEAFF.

The CDR3 DNA sequence: TGTGCCAGCAGCAGACGTAGCGGGGAGGTTACCCAGTACTTC. It specifies CASSRRSGEVTQYF. The gene calls are TRBV9 and TRBJ2-5; TRBD2 matches at 8 bases. V lost 4 bases, J lost 8 bases, and 10 bases stayed unmatched. CDR1 is SGDLS, CDR2 YYNGEE, per germline. The CDR3 consists of 14 residues. The variable domain in full, completed from reference TRBV9 and TRBJ2-5, reads DSGVTQTPKHLITATGQRVTLRCSPRSGDLSVYWYQQSLDQGLQFLIQYYNGEERAKGNILERFSAQQFPDLHSELNLSSLELGDSALYFCASSRRSGEVTQYFGPGTRLLVL.

This rearrangement joins TRBV5-8 to TRBJ2-7; tentative D call: TRBD2 (5 bases). V was clipped by 5 bases and J by 1 base, with 19 bases between them. This CDR3 has 16 amino acids. Germline V gene lookup returns CDR1 SGHTS and CDR2 YDEGEE. The CDR3 sequence is CASRFPTDSYSYEQYF. DNA of the CDR3: TGTGCCAGCAGGTTCCCGACGGACTCCTATTCCTACGAGCAGTACTTC.

This clone occurred a few times. The J gene is TRBJ2-1, the V gene TRBV24-1; 10 bases are a match to TRBD2. Trimming at V came to 3 bases and at J to 6 bases, leaving 10 bases not matched to a gene. The length of the CDR3 is 17 residues. Germline V gives CDR1 KGHDR, CDR2 SFDVKD. In DNA, the CDR3 is TGTGCCACCAGTGATATAAAAAGCGGGAGGGCCTCCAATGAGCAGTTCTTC. This translates into CATSDIKSGRASNEQFF.

The chain combines TRBV28 with TRBJ2-2; D is unresolved. The CDR3 has 12 residues. Trimming removed 7 bases at V and 1 base at J, with 4 bases between. CDR1 and CDR2 (germline): MDHEN, SYDVKM. The CDR3 bases are TGTGCCAGCACTAAGAACACCGGGGAGCTGTTTTTT. This translates into CASTKNTGELFF. The variable domain in full, completed from reference TRBV28 and TRBJ2-2, reads DVKVTQSSRYLVKRTGEKVFLECVQDMDHENMFWYRQDPGLGLRLIYFSYDVKMKEKGDIPEGYSVSREKKERFSLILESASTNQTSMYLCASTKNTGELFFGEGSRLTVL.